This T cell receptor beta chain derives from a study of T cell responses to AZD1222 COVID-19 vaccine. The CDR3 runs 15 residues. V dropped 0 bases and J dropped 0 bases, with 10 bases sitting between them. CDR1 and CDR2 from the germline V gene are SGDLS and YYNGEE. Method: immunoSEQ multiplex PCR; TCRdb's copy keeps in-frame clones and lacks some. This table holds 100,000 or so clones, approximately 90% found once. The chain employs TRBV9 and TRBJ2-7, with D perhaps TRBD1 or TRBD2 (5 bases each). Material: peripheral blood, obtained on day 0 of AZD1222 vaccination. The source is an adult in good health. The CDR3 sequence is CASSVGVGTSYEQYF. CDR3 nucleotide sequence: TGTGCCAGCAGCGTAGGGGTAGGGACCTCCTACGAGCAGTACTTC.